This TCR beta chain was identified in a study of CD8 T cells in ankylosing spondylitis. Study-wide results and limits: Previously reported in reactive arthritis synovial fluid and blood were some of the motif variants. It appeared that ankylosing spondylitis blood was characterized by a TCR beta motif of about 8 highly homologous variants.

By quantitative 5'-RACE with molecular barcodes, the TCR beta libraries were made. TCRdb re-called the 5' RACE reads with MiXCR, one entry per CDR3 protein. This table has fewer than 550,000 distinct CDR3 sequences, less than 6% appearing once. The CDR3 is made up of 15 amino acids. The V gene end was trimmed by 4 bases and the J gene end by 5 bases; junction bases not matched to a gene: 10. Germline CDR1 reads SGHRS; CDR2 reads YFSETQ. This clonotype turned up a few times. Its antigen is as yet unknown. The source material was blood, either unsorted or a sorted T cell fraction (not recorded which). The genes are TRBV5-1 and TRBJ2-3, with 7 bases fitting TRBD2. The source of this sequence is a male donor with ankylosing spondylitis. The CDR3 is CASSLFSGIGDTQYF. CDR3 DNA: TGCGCCAGCAGCCTATTCAGCGGGATCGGAGATACGCAGTATTTT. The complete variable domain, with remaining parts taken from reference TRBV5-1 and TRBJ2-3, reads KAGVTQTPRYLIKTRGQQVTLSCSPISGHRSVSWYQQTPGQGLQFLFEYFSETQRNKGNFPGRFSGRQFSNSRSEMNVSTLELGDSALYLCASSLFSGIGDTQYFGPGTRLTVL.